These 15 T cell receptor beta chains were sequenced from one sample in a study of memory CD4+ T cells and cytomegalovirus serostatus. TCRdb's table, derived via immunoSEQ multiplex PCR, lists solely in-frame clones and lacks some. The sample consists of tens of thousands of clones, around 78% of them appearing once. Single viable CD3+CD4+CD8-CD45RO+ cells were sorted as the memory CD4+ T cells. Sequenced input: memory CD4+ T cells from blood. Receptor source: an adult in good health and CMV-seronegative.

This chain uses TRBV6-5 with TRBJ1-1, with 9 bases fitting TRBD1. V shed 4 bases and J 8 bases; nucleotides not matched to a gene: 8. Germline lookup yields CDR1 MNHEY and CDR2 SVGAGI. The length of the CDR3 is 14 residues. The CDR3 DNA follows: TGTGCCAGCAGTTTTGGGACAGGGAAGGCGGAAGCTTTCTTT. This gives the protein CASSFGTGKAEAFF.

The V gene is TRBV14, the J gene TRBJ1-2; D may be TRBD1 (5 bases). The CDR3 length is 14 residues. Looked up from germline, CDR1 is SGHDN and CDR2 is FVKESK. V lost 1 base and J 7 bases, leaving 13 bases between the germline ends. CDR3 bases: TGTGCCAGCAGCCAAGTAAGGGGTATAGGTGGCTACACCTTC. Its protein product is CASSQVRGIGGYTF.

This clone has a single count. The chain employs TRBV6-1 and TRBJ2-3; D unresolved. The CDR3 has 12 residues. Germline CDR1 MNHNS, CDR2 SASEGT. Deletions cut 7 bases from V and 2 bases from J, with 7 bases between. The CDR3 loop reads CASNTITDTQYF. The CDR3 DNA reads as TGTGCCAGCAACACGATCACAGATACGCAGTATTTT.

This rearrangement joins TRBV27 to TRBJ2-5; D not resolved. In germline, CDR1 is MNHEY, CDR2 SMNVEV (reference sequence). The germline V and J ends were trimmed by 5 bases and 2 bases, with 12 bases remaining between them. The CDR3 runs to 14 residues. The CDR3 is CASSPRVLQETQYF. The CDR3 nucleotides read TGTGCCAGCAGTCCGCGCGTCCTTCAAGAGACCCAGTACTTC.

V gene TRBV6-6 combines with J gene TRBJ1-5, with 8 nucleotides matching TRBD1. The germline V gene encodes CDR1 MNHNY and CDR2 SVGAGI (reference sequence). Trimming at V came to 7 bases and at J to 3 bases, leaving 5 bases not matched to a gene. The CDR3 sequence is 14 residues long. The chain's CDR3 is CASKDRGDNQPQHF. The CDR3, as DNA: TGTGCCAGCAAAGACAGGGGCGACAATCAGCCCCAGCATTTT.

V gene TRBV4-3 combines with J gene TRBJ2-1, with a possible D match to TRBD1 (5 bases). Trimming took 0 bases from V and 5 from J, leaving 8 bases between them. Germline values: CDR1 LGHNA, CDR2 YSLEER. CDR3 length: 14 amino acids. CDR3: CASSQEGRDNEQFF. The CDR3 region has the DNA TGCGCCAGCAGCCAAGAAGGCAGGGACAATGAGCAGTTCTTC.

The J gene is TRBJ2-7, the V gene TRBV29-1; D unresolved. Germline V gene sequence: CDR1 SQVTM, CDR2 ANQGSEA. The V gene lost 0 bases and the J gene lost 3 bases, with 12 bases spanning the gap. This CDR3 region has 14 residues. The CDR3 sequence is CSVEETRSGYEQYF. CDR3 DNA: TGCAGCGTTGAAGAGACCAGGTCTGGCTACGAGCAGTACTTC.

V gene TRBV9 combines with J gene TRBJ1-6; 8 bases map to TRBD1. Germline CDR1 SGDLS, CDR2 YYNGEE. J gave up 8 bases and V 0 bases, and 4 bases lay outside the gene matches. This CDR3 is built from 15 residues. This CDR3 is CASSVEGQAYSPLHF. CDR3 DNA sequence: TGTGCCAGCAGCGTAGAGGGACAGGCTTATTCACCCCTCCACTTT.

By share of the sample, this clone is medium-sized (0.01 to 0.1%). This chain connects TRBV28 to TRBJ1-1; D unclear. The CDR3 totals 16 residues. Germline V lookup: CDR1 MDHEN, CDR2 SYDVKM. V was pared by 2 bases and J by 3 bases, with 16 bases between. CDR3 nucleotides: TGTGCCAGCAGTTTAGGGAGTACGGGCACTCACACTGAAGCTTTCTTT. Residues: CASSLGSTGTHTEAFF.

This clone is a singleton in its sample. The CDR3 spells CASIRVGETQYF. CDR3 DNA sequence: TGTGCCAGCATCAGGGTGGGCGAGACCCAGTACTTC. The V gene is TRBV7-9, the J gene TRBJ2-5; a possible D gene is TRBD1 (5 bases). Germline V CDR1 and CDR2: SEHNR, FQNEAQ (reference sequence). The CDR3 is 12 residues long. Trimming pared 7 bases from V and 5 bases from J, leaving 11 bases between.

The chain carries TRBV5-1 and TRBJ1-3; the match to TRBD1 covers 8 bases. V shed 5 bases and J 0 bases; nucleotides not matched to a gene: 7. The CDR3 loop spans 16 amino acids. Germline values: CDR1 SGHRS, CDR2 YFSETQ. The CDR3 DNA reads TGCGCCAGCAGGACCGTAGGGACAGGCTCTGGAAACACCATATATTTT. Translation: CASRTVGTGSGNTIYF.

CDR3 in DNA: TGTGCCAGCAGTTACATAGGGCGAGAGACCCAGTACTTC. Protein product: CASSYIGRETQYF. The genes are TRBV6-6 and TRBJ2-5, with no clear D. The CDR3 length is 13 residues. V dropped 2 bases and J dropped 4 bases, with 8 bases sitting between them. Germline CDR1 and CDR2: MNHNY and SVGAGI (reference sequence).

The chain employs TRBV28 and TRBJ2-3; 13 bases map to TRBD2. Germline CDR1 reads MDHEN; CDR2 reads SYDVKM. The CDR3 extends over 19 amino acids. The ends lost 6 bases at V and 0 bases at J; junction bases unmatched: 12. The CDR3 coding sequence is TGTGCCAGCAGCTCTACTAGCGGGAGGGCCTTGAAAAGCACAGATACGCAGTATTTT. This translates into CASSSTSGRALKSTDTQYF.

V is TRBV27 and J is TRBJ1-1, with TRBD1 identical over 7 bases. This CDR3 contains 15 residues. Germline V gives CDR1 MNHEY, CDR2 SMNVEV (reference sequence). V was pared by 2 bases and J by 4 bases, with 7 bases of the junction left unmatched. CDR3: CASSLGRQGVTEAFF. The CDR3 DNA is TGTGCCAGCAGTTTAGGTCGACAGGGCGTCACTGAAGCTTTCTTT.

V gene TRBV4-2 combines with J gene TRBJ1-2; 7 bases are shared with TRBD1. Germline V gene sequence: CDR1 LGHNA, CDR2 YNFKEQ. The CDR3 is made up of 16 amino acids. Unmatched junction bases numbered 7, after V lost 1 base and J lost 2 bases. Here the CDR3 reads CASSQGGTDSNYGYTF. CDR3 bases: TGTGCCAGCAGCCAAGGGGGGACAGACTCAAACTATGGCTACACCTTC.